The source of this T cell receptor beta chain is a study of blood T cell repertoires in COVID-19. Looking at the study overall: Whether acute or convalescent, the COVID-19 samples came from the United States, Italy and Spain. The cDNA or gDNA used as material had been derived from T cells, B-cell-depleted T cells, or PBMCs.

Original processing methods: Amplifying reference gene primers gave estimates of nucleated cell counts. Some clones are missing from TCRdb's copy, which holds only in-frame ones; the method was immunoSEQ multiplex PCR. V and J calls and clone size are as listed in that table; D and trimming were resolved from the DNA. The sample shows more than 250,000 clones, 88% of them seen only once. The sequenced sample consisted of peripheral blood. This clonotype was sampled from a human donor in a cohort sampled during active COVID-19.

The CDR3 loop reads CASSREGTAPWEQYF. The CDR3 DNA reads TGTGCCAGCAGCCGAGAGGGGACAGCCCCGTGGGAGCAGTACTTC. V gene TRBV3-1 (or the pseudogene TRBV3-2) combines with J gene TRBJ2-7, with TRBD1 matching over 7 bases. The V gene's germline CDR1 is LGHDT and CDR2 YNNKEL (reference sequence). The CDR3 consists of 15 residues. Losses at the gene ends were 4 bases for V and 7 bases for J; bases not matched to a gene: 13.